This passage covers 18 T cell receptor beta chains from one sample sequenced in a study of control samples from healthy donors and cancer patients. Clones were sequenced by immunoSEQ multiplex PCR, and TCRdb holds only the in-frame ones, with some missing. The sample yields 90,000 to 120,000 clones, roughly four fifths seen once. Sequenced material: blood. The receptors come from a man between 18 and 35 years old in good health.

The chain joins TRBV5-4 to TRBJ1-4; D is possibly TRBD1 (6 bases). Trimming removed 5 bases from V and 8 bases from J, with 16 bases in between. This CDR3 spans 14 amino acids. Per germline, CDR1 SGHNT and CDR2 YYREEE (reference sequence). The CDR3 DNA follows: TGTGCCAGCAGTTTGACAGGCGTTTGGGAAAAACTGTTTTTT. Translated, it gives CASSLTGVWEKLFF.

V gene TRBV27 combines with J gene TRBJ2-1, with 9 bases lining up with TRBD2. Trimming removed 5 bases from V and 5 bases from J; junction bases left unmatched: 7. In germline, CDR1 is MNHEY, CDR2 SMNVEV (reference sequence). The CDR3 contains 15 residues. Here the CDR3 reads CASSPYSGGHNEQFF. CDR3 in DNA: TGTGCCAGCAGTCCCTATAGCGGGGGACACAATGAGCAGTTCTTC.

The chain employs TRBV6-5 and TRBJ2-2; D possibly corresponds to TRBD2 (5 bases). V lost 6 bases and J lost 6, with 14 bases in between. From germline, CDR1 is MNHEY and CDR2 SVGAGI. The CDR3 consists of 14 residues. The CDR3, as DNA: TGTGCCAGCAGGGGAGCACAGAGATCCGGGGAGCTGTTTTTT. Translated, it gives CASRGAQRSGELFF.

The chain has TRBV14 and TRBJ1-1; 7 bases are a match to TRBD1. This CDR3 has 15 amino acids. Looked up from germline, CDR1 is SGHDN and CDR2 is FVKESK. The trim removed 3 bases at V and 1 base at J, leaving 5 bases unmatched. CDR3 region: CASSHLTGANTEAFF. Here the CDR3 DNA reads TGTGCCAGCAGCCATCTCACAGGGGCGAACACTGAAGCTTTCTTT.

The rearrangement joins TRBV11-2 to TRBJ1-1; TRBD1 might be the D (5 bases). The CDR3 contains 15 residues. Germline V CDR1 and CDR2: SGHAT, FQNNGV. Trimming stripped 3 bases from V and 4 bases from J, with 15 bases between. In DNA form, the CDR3 reads TGTGCCAGCAGCTTCACAGGAGCAAGGTCCACTGAAGCTTTCTTT. It yields the protein CASSFTGARSTEAFF.

V is TRBV15 and J is TRBJ2-7; no clear D. Germline CDR1 and CDR2: LNHNV and YYDKDF (reference sequence). V was clipped by 1 base and J by 0 bases, with 10 bases between them. The CDR3 runs 15 residues. CDR3 region: CATSRAHLSSYEQYV. CDR3 coding DNA: TGTGCCACCAGCAGAGCTCACCTATCCTCCTACGAGCAGTACGTC.

V usage is TRBV24-1 and J usage is TRBJ2-5, with D tentatively TRBD2 (6 bases). V lost 3 bases to trimming and J lost 2 bases, with 12 bases between them. The CDR3 sequence is 15 residues long. Germline V CDR1 and CDR2: KGHDR, SFDVKD. The CDR3 protein is CATSDARRGQETQYF. CDR3 DNA sequence: TGTGCCACCAGTGATGCTAGGCGGGGACAAGAGACCCAGTACTTC.

This clone has just a few counts. The CDR3 nucleotides are TGTGCCACCAGAGACAGGGGGGTTGCCGGGGAGCTGTTTTTT. Translating gives CATRDRGVAGELFF. The gene calls are TRBV24-1 and TRBJ2-2, with 9 bases identical to TRBD1. The CDR3 is made up of 14 amino acids. CDR1 is KGHDR and CDR2 is SFDVKD in the germline V gene. With V trimmed by 7 bases and J by 6 bases, 5 bases remained unmatched.

V and J are TRBV10-3 and TRBJ2-1; 11 nucleotides line up with TRBD1. The CDR3 runs to 15 residues. V lost 4 bases and J lost 7; bases outside the gene matches: 6. Germline V gives CDR1 ENHRY, CDR2 SYGVKD. The CDR3 sequence is CAISGDRGLGNEQFF. CDR3 nucleotide sequence: TGTGCCATCAGTGGGGACAGGGGGTTAGGTAATGAGCAGTTCTTC.

This chain connects TRBV11-2 to TRBJ1-2, with TRBD1 identical over 8 bases. This CDR3 is built from 17 residues. Germline assignment: CDR1 SGHAT and CDR2 FQNNGV. The trim removed 2 bases at V and 4 bases at J, leaving 12 bases unmatched. CDR3 coding DNA: TGTGCCAGCAGCTTATCCCCTTCGACAGGGGAGGGCTATGGCTACACCTTC. It yields the protein CASSLSPSTGEGYGYTF.

This chain uses TRBV4-2 with TRBJ2-5; 10 bases are shared with TRBD1. Trimming at V came to 0 bases and at J to 5 bases, leaving 3 bases not matched to a gene. Per germline, CDR1 LGHNA and CDR2 YNFKEQ. The CDR3 length is 15 residues. CDR3 bases: TGTGCCAGCAGCCAAGATCGGACAGGGGGGGAGACCCAGTACTTC. Encoded protein: CASSQDRTGGETQYF.

The gene calls are TRBV28 and TRBJ2-3; 10 bases map to TRBD2. The CDR3 is 18 residues long. Germline assignment: CDR1 MDHEN and CDR2 SYDVKM. Trimming cost V 5 bases and J 0 bases; bases outside gene matches: 11. This CDR3 is CASSGLAGVGLSTDTQYF. The CDR3 DNA is TGTGCCAGCAGTGGTCTAGCGGGGGTTGGTTTGAGCACAGATACGCAGTATTTT. Using reference TRBV28 and TRBJ2-3 for the parts outside the CDR3, the full variable domain is DVKVTQSSRYLVKRTGEKVFLECVQDMDHENMFWYRQDPGLGLRLIYFSYDVKMKEKGDIPEGYSVSREKKERFSLILESASTNQTSMYLCASSGLAGVGLSTDTQYFGPGTRLTVL.

This chain uses TRBV7-9 with TRBJ2-7, with TRBD2 as a possible D gene (5 bases). V was cut by 5 bases and J by 6 bases, with 20 bases left in between. CDR1 and CDR2 (germline): SEHNR, FQNEAQ (reference sequence). CDR3 size: 15 residues. The CDR3 nucleotides are TGTGCCAGCAGCCGCGCGGGCCAGGAACGTGGCGAGCAGTACTTC. It specifies CASSRAGQERGEQYF.

This chain joins TRBV7-9 and TRBJ1-2; D gene uncertain. Per germline, CDR1 SEHNR and CDR2 FQNEAQ (reference sequence). The CDR3 totals 14 residues. V gave up 0 bases and J gave up 0 bases, with 5 bases separating them. In DNA, the CDR3 is TGTGCCAGCAGCTTAGCTGGAGCTAACTATGGCTACACCTTC. This codes for CASSLAGANYGYTF.

J is TRBJ1-2 and V is TRBV12-3 or TRBV12-4; possible D gene TRBD1, 6 bases. V was trimmed by 3 bases and J by 8 bases, leaving 13 bases between them. The CDR3 covers 13 residues. The CDR3 DNA follows: TGTGCCAGCAGTTTGGCAGGGGATTGGGGCTACACCTTC. Translated: CASSLAGDWGYTF.

The J gene is TRBJ1-1, the V gene TRBV23-1; D gene ambiguous. TRBV23-1 is known as an ORF, though its function is uncertain. The CDR3 is 19 amino acids. Deletions cut 4 bases from V and 2 bases from J, with 26 bases between. The CDR3 sequence is CASSPTPGERDLQNTEAFF. The CDR3 region has the DNA TGCGCCAGCAGTCCGACCCCCGGGGAGAGGGATCTACAAAACACTGAAGCTTTCTTT.

V gene TRBV10-3 combines with J gene TRBJ2-5; 10 bases are a match to TRBD2. The CDR3 runs to 15 residues. The J segment lost 1 base and the V segment lost 7 bases, leaving 6 bases of the junction unmatched. Germline assignment: CDR1 ENHRY and CDR2 SYGVKD. The CDR3 nucleotides read TGTGCCATCATGGCGGGACTAGCGTCCCAAGAGACCCAGTACTTC. Amino acids: CAIMAGLASQETQYF.

A few counts support this clone. The chain carries TRBV30 and TRBJ1-6, with D possibly TRBD1 on 5 matching bases. Germline loops: CDR1 GTSNPN, CDR2 SVGIG (reference sequence). Trimming shortened V by 3 bases and J by 13 bases, and 19 bases separated the two germline ends. This CDR3 comprises 14 residues. CDR3 residues: CAWRGQSQVGPLHF. In DNA, the CDR3 is TGTGCCTGGAGGGGGCAGTCCCAAGTAGGCCCCCTCCACTTT.